This TCR beta chain is from a study of shared clonotypes between healthy human individuals (dated by TCRdb to about 2020). Notes on the research overall: Two women and a few men aged 18 to 49 years were included in the cohort. For each donor, three plates each were used for CD4 naive and CD4 memory, two plates were used for CD8 naive, and one plate was used for CD8 memory. To estimate repertoire size and how much clonotype sharing occurs between individuals, the study deeply sequenced the blood TCR repertoires of five or six healthy adults. Different laboratories and diverse techniques were used to prepare libraries and sequence TCR repertoires, to increase sequencing depth and limit assay-specific biases. Between about 0.85 and 9.5 billion PBMCs per donor were obtained by leukapheresis.

The CDR3 contains 16 residues, cysteine and phenylalanine counted. Solely the CDR3 DNA is kept, with 48 bases framed from the first base. Germline trimming amounts to 0 bases on V and 6 bases on J, with 7 as the count of junction bases outside the gene matches. The germline V gene encodes CDR1 MGHRA and CDR2 YSYEKL. In the case of this clone: Its antigen specificity is not known. There are no base qualities to consult, and no much larger clone falls within one base.

The full study reports these points: Higher generation probabilities were observed for clonotypes shared by all four sorted-subset donors than for non-shared clonotypes. Because the study included only a small number of donors, the genetic and exposure-history diversity represented was limited. Based on pairwise subsampling, the degree of clonotype sharing among donors was expected to be affected by sequencing depth. Sampling was restricted to blood, and TCR repertoires in tissues likely differ from the TCR repertoires found in blood. Rarefaction of sorted-subset datasets indicated incomplete sequencing despite the large sequencing depth. Across a few donors, approximately 4.6% of naive CD4, around 3.5% of naive CD8, under 2.5% of memory CD4, and approximately 0.4% of memory CD8 clonotypes were shared. Estimated clonotype richness was generally larger for naive than for memory subsets.

The donors were healthy, HIV-negative adults with no recently reported acute infections or vaccinations. Only Caucasian adults living in Nashville, Tennessee, USA were represented among the donors. CD4+ T cells were enriched by magnetic negative selection; naive cells were then positively selected on CD45RA, and the negative fraction formed the memory subset. Blood was obtained by leukapheresis, after which PBMCs were separated by Ficoll-Histopaque density gradient centrifugation and cryopreserved in liquid nitrogen vapor phase. Analytical flow cytometry was used to check the purity and quantity of every magnetically sorted T cell population. Each sorted fraction had its genomic DNA isolated and then quantified by UV absorbance on a Nanodrop 2000c. TCR CDR3 regions were amplified from genomic DNA by multiplex PCR using the deep immunoSEQ assay. For each cell subset, the extracted genomic DNA was distributed evenly across all wells of several immunoSEQ 96-well plates, and each plate served as one replicate. For sorted subsets, each replicate PCR was loaded with about 0.2 ug genomic DNA, equivalent to 25,000 to 35,000 T cell genomes. Purified libraries were quantified with a Qubit 3.0 fluorometer, sized on a Bioanalyzer 2100, and re-quantified with the KAPA Library Quantification kit. A separate single-read 150-cycle Illumina NextSeq 550 flow cell was used to sequence each immunoSEQ 96-well plate. The paper's data handling went like this. Because the immunoSEQ output included only junctional sequences and no quality scores, the filtering could not be the same as the filtering used for full-length reads. Sequences were annotated with PyIR, a Python wrapper for IgBLAST v1.9, and V/J genes and CDR3 were assigned using IMGT germline references. Reads were filtered out if the reads had weak V/J assignments (E-value above 1e-6), no CDR3, stop codons, out-of-frame junctions, or ambiguous translated residues. V3J clonotypes were defined as sequences sharing an identical inferred V gene, J gene, and CDR3 amino acid sequence. Percentage overlap between repertoires was calculated by dividing the number of shared unique clonotypes by the size of the smaller repertoire. Three approaches were used to assess repertoire richness: RTK rarefaction, the Chao1 estimator, and Recon v2.1 estimates of unobserved clonotypes. Generation probabilities were computed with OLGA for all TCRbeta clonotypes obtained by the gDNA method from four donors. TCRdb re-hosts the immuneACCESS table, in-frame sequences only. Its copies lack some clones; in the studies checked, an unresolved V gene accounts for under half of them, and the cause for the rest is not known. D and trimming were read from the DNA, whereas the V and J calls and clone size are those reported in that table. Counted in this sample were 2 million to 2.5 million clones; about 90% of them appeared once. Around 0.35% of the sample is in the top ten clones.

The sequencing input was naive CD4+ T cells from PBMCs. The sample's cell subset or site label, in plain terms: CD45RA+ positively selected. The chain is encoded by TRBV4-1 joined to TRBJ1-5; the junction holds 8 bases that match TRBD1. The TCR sequence derives from a man aged 18 to 35 in good health. Some clones in this sample may be carry-over from other donors' samples. The sequenced DNA: TGCGCCAGCAGCCAAGAAAGGTCAGGGGGCTTTCAGCCCCAGCATTTT. It codes for CASSQERSGGFQPQHF.